This entry concerns a single T cell receptor beta chain. Self-reported history from a screening survey and questionnaire set each donor's cohort. The data belong to a study of blood T cell repertoires in COVID-19. Study context: Acute and convalescent COVID-19 samples came from the United States, Italy and Spain. The cDNA or gDNA used as material had been derived from T cells, B-cell-depleted T cells, or PBMCs.

Study processing details: Researchers report that nucleated cell counts were estimated from reference gene primer amplification. Method: immunoSEQ multiplex PCR; TCRdb's copy keeps in-frame clones and lacks some. V and J calls and clone size follow that table, whereas D and trimming were derived from the DNA. The sample contains about 190,000 clones, 60% to 80% of which appear only once. The CDR3 spans 13 residues. V shed 6 bases and J shed 2 bases, with 11 bases lying between them. CDR1 is LNHDA and CDR2 is SQIVND in the germline V gene (reference sequence). This chain uses TRBV19 with TRBJ2-7, with D unclear. Sequenced sample: PBMCs or T cells enriched from blood (not recorded which). The TCR comes from a woman aged 50 to 60 who had recovered from COVID-19. CDR3 DNA sequence: TGTGCCAGTAGCCCCAGGCATACCTACGAGCAGTACTTC. Protein: CASSPRHTYEQYF.